This is a list of T cell receptor beta chains from one sample in a study of T cell changes during pregnancy in multiple sclerosis. The assay was immunoSEQ multiplex PCR, and TCRdb's table has in-frame clones only and misses some. The data hold under 95,000 clones, with approximately 92% observed a single time. Sequenced here: peripheral blood, sampled after pregnancy. These TCRs come from a female donor with multiple sclerosis, enrolled in a pregnancy study. Both conserved end residues are part of each CDR3. D genes are given only for firm matches. Expanded clones are given a class, and other clones once, few, many or no size at all.

j_call: TRBJ2-1
clone_size: .
v_call: TRBV10-3
d_call: .
cdr3_nt: TGTGCCATCAGAACGCAGGGGTTGTCCTACAATGAGCAGTTCTTC
cdr3_aa: CAIRTQGLSYNEQFF

j_call: TRBJ2-5
clone_size: .
v_call: TRBV7-3
d_call: .
cdr3_nt: TGTGCCAGCAGCTCAGGCCTACAAGAGACCCAGTACTTC
cdr3_aa: CASSSGLQETQYF

j_call: TRBJ1-5
clone_size: .
v_call: TRBV7-2
d_call: .
cdr3_nt: TGTGCCAGCAGTTCAGGATCCCTCCTGAGCAATCAGCCCCAGCATTTT
cdr3_aa: CASSSGSLLSNQPQHF

j_call: TRBJ2-3
clone_size: .
v_call: TRBV30
d_call: TRBD2
cdr3_nt: TGTGCCTGGAAGACTAGCGGGAGCACAGATACGCAGTATTTT
cdr3_aa: CAWKTSGSTDTQYF

j_call: TRBJ2-5
clone_size: .
v_call: TRBV7-9
d_call: .
cdr3_nt: TGTGCCAGCAGCTTGGGGGCGGGAGAAGAGACCCAGTACTTC
cdr3_aa: CASSLGAGEETQYF

j_call: TRBJ1-1
clone_size: .
v_call: TRBV7-9
d_call: TRBD1
cdr3_nt: TGTGCCAGCAGCTTCGACAGGGGTTACACTGAAGCTTTCTTT
cdr3_aa: CASSFDRGYTEAFF

j_call: TRBJ2-3
clone_size: .
v_call: TRBV9
d_call: .
cdr3_nt: TGTGCCAGCAGCGGATCCGACTCGGGAGATACGCAGTATTTT
cdr3_aa: CASSGSDSGDTQYF

j_call: TRBJ1-4
clone_size: .
v_call: TRBV25-1
d_call: .
cdr3_nt: TGTGCCAGCAGTGTACGAGACACCAATGAAAAACTGTTTTTT
cdr3_aa: CASSVRDTNEKLFF

j_call: TRBJ1-2
clone_size: .
v_call: TRBV5-8
d_call: TRBD1
cdr3_nt: TGTGCCAGCAGCTTGTTATCAGGGGGCTCCTATGGCTACACCTTC
cdr3_aa: CASSLLSGGSYGYTF

j_call: TRBJ2-1
clone_size: .
v_call: TRBV30
d_call: TRBD2
cdr3_nt: TGTGCCTGGAGTGGGACTAGCGGGAGGTCCCGCTCCTACAATGAGCAGTTCTTC
cdr3_aa: CAWSGTSGRSRSYNEQFF

j_call: TRBJ1-2
clone_size: .
v_call: TRBV6-6
d_call: TRBD1
cdr3_nt: TGTGCCAGCAGTTACCCCGGGACAGACTATGGCTACACCTTC
cdr3_aa: CASSYPGTDYGYTF

j_call: TRBJ2-2
clone_size: .
v_call: TRBV19
d_call: .
cdr3_nt: TGTGCCAGTAGTTCCTTCTTGGCCTCGAACACCGGGGAGCTGTTTTTT
cdr3_aa: CASSSFLASNTGELFF

j_call: TRBJ1-1
clone_size: .
v_call: TRBV7-6
d_call: .
cdr3_nt: TGTGCCAGCAGCTTAGCGGGGGACTGGTCCACTGAAGCTTTCTTT
cdr3_aa: CASSLAGDWSTEAFF

j_call: TRBJ1-1
clone_size: .
v_call: TRBV11-2
d_call: TRBD1
cdr3_nt: TGTGCCAGCAGCCCGACAAAGGGACAGGGTGGAACTGAAGCTTTCTTT
cdr3_aa: CASSPTKGQGGTEAFF

j_call: TRBJ2-5
clone_size: .
v_call: TRBV7-6
d_call: .
cdr3_nt: TGTGCCAGCAGCTTAGCGGGGAGTCGAGGGTGGGAGACCCAGTACTTC
cdr3_aa: CASSLAGSRGWETQYF

j_call: TRBJ2-5
clone_size: .
v_call: TRBV9
d_call: TRBD1
cdr3_nt: TGTGCCAGCAGCGTCGACAGGGGGCGCCTGGAGACCCAGTACTTC
cdr3_aa: CASSVDRGRLETQYF

j_call: TRBJ1-1
clone_size: .
v_call: TRBV5-6
d_call: .
cdr3_nt: TGTGCCAGCAGCTCAATCATGAACACTGAAGCTTTCTTT
cdr3_aa: CASSSIMNTEAFF

j_call: TRBJ2-7
clone_size: .
v_call: TRBV7-9
d_call: TRBD2
cdr3_nt: TGTGCCAGCAGCCGACTCCATAGCGGGGACGACGAGCAGTACTTC
cdr3_aa: CASSRLHSGDDEQYF

j_call: TRBJ2-5
clone_size: .
v_call: TRBV5-1
d_call: TRBD1
cdr3_nt: TGCGCCAGCAGCTTGACCGGGACAGGGCTCCAAGAGACCCAGTACTTC
cdr3_aa: CASSLTGTGLQETQYF

j_call: TRBJ2-2
clone_size: .
v_call: TRBV19
d_call: TRBD2
cdr3_nt: TGTGCCAGTAGTACTGACGGGAGGACTTACACCGGGGAGCTGTTTTTT
cdr3_aa: CASSTDGRTYTGELFF

j_call: TRBJ2-7
clone_size: few
v_call: TRBV5-5
d_call: .
cdr3_nt: TGTGCCAGCAGCTGGCTCTACGAGCAGTACTTC
cdr3_aa: CASSWLYEQYF

j_call: TRBJ2-7
clone_size: .
v_call: TRBV7-9
d_call: TRBD2
cdr3_nt: TGTGCCAGCAGCCTACTAGCGGGAGGCGGCGAGCAGTACTTC
cdr3_aa: CASSLLAGGGEQYF

j_call: TRBJ2-7
clone_size: .
v_call: TRBV7-9
d_call: TRBD1
cdr3_nt: TGTGCCAGCACCAGGGACAGCTACTCCTACGAGCAGTACTTC
cdr3_aa: CASTRDSYSYEQYF

j_call: TRBJ1-6
clone_size: .
v_call: TRBV9
d_call: .
cdr3_nt: TGTGCCAGCAGCATAGGGAACGGGGATTCACCCCTCCACTTT
cdr3_aa: CASSIGNGDSPLHF

j_call: TRBJ1-5
clone_size: .
v_call: TRBV6-5
d_call: TRBD1
cdr3_nt: TGTGCCAGCAGTTACGCGGGGACAGGCCTCGATCAGCCCCAGCATTTT
cdr3_aa: CASSYAGTGLDQPQHF

j_call: TRBJ2-7
clone_size: .
v_call: TRBV2
d_call: TRBD1
cdr3_nt: TGTGCCAGCAGTGTTGGGACAGGACTGTCCTACGAGCAGTACTTC
cdr3_aa: CASSVGTGLSYEQYF

j_call: TRBJ2-5
clone_size: .
v_call: TRBV5-4
d_call: TRBD2
cdr3_nt: TGTGCCAGCAGCTTGGATAGCAGCGGGGGGTACCAAGAGACCCAGTACTTC
cdr3_aa: CASSLDSSGGYQETQYF

j_call: TRBJ2-5
clone_size: few
v_call: TRBV7-2
d_call: .
cdr3_nt: TGTGCCAGCAGCTTTAATGAGGCCGTACAAGAGACCCAGTACTTC
cdr3_aa: CASSFNEAVQETQYF

j_call: TRBJ2-3
clone_size: .
v_call: TRBV29-1
d_call: TRBD2
cdr3_nt: TGCAGCGTGGTCGAGCGGGGGGGCCGAGATACGCAGTATTTT
cdr3_aa: CSVVERGGRDTQYF

j_call: TRBJ2-3
clone_size: .
v_call: TRBV7-9
d_call: .
cdr3_nt: TGTGCCAGCAGGGGGGCGGTCACAGATACGCAGTATTTT
cdr3_aa: CASRGAVTDTQYF

j_call: TRBJ2-3
clone_size: once
v_call: TRBV19
d_call: TRBD1
cdr3_nt: TGTGCCAGTAGTGACAGGGGTGGGCAATTGAGCACAGATACGCAGTATTTT
cdr3_aa: CASSDRGGQLSTDTQYF

j_call: TRBJ2-3
clone_size: .
v_call: TRBV5-6
d_call: .
cdr3_nt: TGTGCCAGCAGCTTAGACAGATCAGATACGCAGTATTTT
cdr3_aa: CASSLDRSDTQYF

j_call: TRBJ1-1
clone_size: .
v_call: TRBV15
d_call: .
cdr3_nt: TGTGCCACCAGATTAAACCAGGGGAACACTGAAGCTTTCTTT
cdr3_aa: CATRLNQGNTEAFF

j_call: TRBJ1-1
clone_size: .
v_call: TRBV30
d_call: .
cdr3_nt: TGTGCCTGGAGTGTACCGCAGGTCCGAGCTTTCTTT
cdr3_aa: CAWSVPQVRAFF

j_call: TRBJ1-1
clone_size: .
v_call: TRBV11-3
d_call: .
cdr3_nt: TGTGCCAGCAGCTTAACCGGAGGGTCGATGAACACTGAAGCTTTCTTT
cdr3_aa: CASSLTGGSMNTEAFF

j_call: TRBJ1-6
clone_size: .
v_call: TRBV6-5
d_call: .
cdr3_nt: TGTGCCAGCAGTTCCCCCCTGAGCTCCTATAATTCACCCCTCCACTTT
cdr3_aa: CASSSPLSSYNSPLHF

j_call: TRBJ1-1
clone_size: .
v_call: TRBV19
d_call: .
cdr3_nt: TGTGCCAGTCGACCAGGTTCCGGGAGGAGAGACACTGAAGCTTTCTTT
cdr3_aa: CASRPGSGRRDTEAFF

j_call: TRBJ2-7
clone_size: .
v_call: TRBV4-2
d_call: TRBD1
cdr3_nt: TGTGCCAGCAGCCAACGACAGGGATTCTACGAGCAGTACTTC
cdr3_aa: CASSQRQGFYEQYF

j_call: TRBJ2-7
clone_size: .
v_call: TRBV5-1
d_call: .
cdr3_nt: TGCGCCAGCAGCTGGGACCGGGGGGCTTTCGCAGACGAGCAGTACTTC
cdr3_aa: CASSWDRGAFADEQYF

j_call: TRBJ1-4
clone_size: .
v_call: TRBV7-2
d_call: .
cdr3_nt: TGTGCCAGCAGCTTAGAGCCGAGGGGGGAAAAACTGTTTTTT
cdr3_aa: CASSLEPRGEKLFF

j_call: TRBJ1-2
clone_size: once
v_call: TRBV10-3
d_call: TRBD1
cdr3_nt: TGTGCCATCAGTGGACAGGGGGACTATGGCTACACCTTC
cdr3_aa: CAISGQGDYGYTF

j_call: TRBJ1-2
clone_size: .
v_call: TRBV4-1
d_call: .
cdr3_nt: TGCGCCAGCAGCCGCAGCGACGGGACAAAGTTTAACTATGGCTACACCTTC
cdr3_aa: CASSRSDGTKFNYGYTF

j_call: TRBJ2-1
clone_size: .
v_call: TRBV20-1
d_call: TRBD2
cdr3_nt: TGTAGAGCAGGGACTAGCGATGAGCAGTTCTTC
cdr3_aa: CRAGTSDEQFF

j_call: TRBJ2-5
clone_size: .
v_call: TRBV4-1
d_call: TRBD2
cdr3_nt: TGCGCCAGCAGCCACCCCGGACTAGCGGGGGGCCCGTACCAAGAGACCCAGTACTTC
cdr3_aa: CASSHPGLAGGPYQETQYF

j_call: TRBJ2-2
clone_size: .
v_call: TRBV19
d_call: .
cdr3_nt: TGTGCCAGTAGTATAGCTCCCGGGGAGCTGTTTTTT
cdr3_aa: CASSIAPGELFF

j_call: TRBJ2-7
clone_size: .
v_call: TRBV7-9
d_call: TRBD1
cdr3_nt: TGTGCCAGCAGCTCAGGAAACAGGGGGCTCTACGAGCAGTACTTC
cdr3_aa: CASSSGNRGLYEQYF

j_call: TRBJ1-5
clone_size: .
v_call: TRBV4-2
d_call: .
cdr3_nt: TGTGCCAGCAGCCAAGACCCAGCAGGTCAGCCCCAGCATTTT
cdr3_aa: CASSQDPAGQPQHF

j_call: TRBJ2-5
clone_size: .
v_call: TRBV30
d_call: .
cdr3_nt: TGTGCCTGGACCCCACACTCAGGCTTACAAGAGACCCAGTACTTC
cdr3_aa: CAWTPHSGLQETQYF

j_call: TRBJ1-1
clone_size: .
v_call: TRBV6-5
d_call: .
cdr3_nt: TGTGCCAGCACCGACGGTTCCGCGGGGAACACTGAAGCTTTCTTT
cdr3_aa: CASTDGSAGNTEAFF

j_call: TRBJ1-1
clone_size: .
v_call: TRBV5-5
d_call: .
cdr3_nt: TGTGCCAGCAGCCAGGCAGTCATGAACACTGAAGCTTTCTTT
cdr3_aa: CASSQAVMNTEAFF

j_call: TRBJ2-5
clone_size: .
v_call: TRBV10-3
d_call: .
cdr3_nt: TGTGCCATCAGATCGATGGAGGATACCCAGTACTTC
cdr3_aa: CAIRSMEDTQYF

j_call: TRBJ1-5
clone_size: .
v_call: TRBV2
d_call: TRBD1
cdr3_nt: TGTGCCAGCAGAACCCAGAGGGGGCTGGGGAGCAATCAGCCCCAGCATTTT
cdr3_aa: CASRTQRGLGSNQPQHF

j_call: TRBJ2-1
clone_size: .
v_call: TRBV11-3
d_call: .
cdr3_nt: TGTGCCAGCAGCTTAGAGGGAGGCTACAATGAGCAGTTCTTC
cdr3_aa: CASSLEGGYNEQFF

j_call: TRBJ2-5
clone_size: .
v_call: TRBV7-2
d_call: TRBD2
cdr3_nt: TGTGCCAGCAGCCCCACGGGGGGGCGTGAGACCCAGTACTTC
cdr3_aa: CASSPTGGRETQYF

j_call: TRBJ2-1
clone_size: .
v_call: TRBV19
d_call: TRBD2
cdr3_nt: TGTGCCAGTAGGCCGGGGGGGGCTGAGCAGTTCTTC
cdr3_aa: CASRPGGAEQFF

j_call: TRBJ1-2
clone_size: .
v_call: TRBV13
d_call: .
cdr3_nt: TGTGCCAGCAGCTCAGGGAGCGTCGGCTACACCTTC
cdr3_aa: CASSSGSVGYTF

j_call: TRBJ1-5
clone_size: .
v_call: TRBV28
d_call: TRBD1
cdr3_nt: TGTGCCAGCAGTATCCCGTTGACAGGGCGAAAAGATCAGCCCCAGCATTTT
cdr3_aa: CASSIPLTGRKDQPQHF

j_call: TRBJ2-7
clone_size: .
v_call: TRBV7-9
d_call: TRBD2
cdr3_nt: TGTGCCAGCTTGGGGGGGAACGAGCAGTACTTC
cdr3_aa: CASLGGNEQYF

j_call: TRBJ2-2
clone_size: .
v_call: TRBV11-3
d_call: .
cdr3_nt: TGTGCCAGCAGCGAATCAGGGACCGGGGAGCTGTTTTTT
cdr3_aa: CASSESGTGELFF